The T cell receptor beta chain described here comes from a study of blood T cells in healthy people across ages. Study-wide results and caveats: Unsorted PBMCs prevented conclusive naive versus antigen-experienced comparison. Older age coincided with a roughly linear decline in TCR beta diversity per million T cells.

As for this clonotype: Its antigen is undetermined.

With a J-beta primer mix and a sample-barcoded 5' primer, a second PCR ran roughly 6 to 11 cycles. MiXCR, run by TCRdb on the 5' RACE reads, gives a single entry per CDR3 protein. The sample carries around 690,000 distinct CDR3 sequences, roughly 53% recorded once. Donors each provided approximately 9.6 milliliters of peripheral blood. Looked up from germline, CDR1 is MNHNS and CDR2 is SASEGT. Trimming shortened V by 8 bases and J by 1 base, and 11 bases separated the two germline ends. CDR3 length: 13 amino acids. The sequenced sample consisted of blood. The V gene is TRBV6-1, the J gene TRBJ2-5, with unresolved D. This receptor was identified in a man aged 55 to 70 in good health. The CDR3 region is CASVYSPQETQYF. The CDR3 DNA is TGTGCCAGCGTGTACAGCCCCCAAGAGACCCAGTACTTC.